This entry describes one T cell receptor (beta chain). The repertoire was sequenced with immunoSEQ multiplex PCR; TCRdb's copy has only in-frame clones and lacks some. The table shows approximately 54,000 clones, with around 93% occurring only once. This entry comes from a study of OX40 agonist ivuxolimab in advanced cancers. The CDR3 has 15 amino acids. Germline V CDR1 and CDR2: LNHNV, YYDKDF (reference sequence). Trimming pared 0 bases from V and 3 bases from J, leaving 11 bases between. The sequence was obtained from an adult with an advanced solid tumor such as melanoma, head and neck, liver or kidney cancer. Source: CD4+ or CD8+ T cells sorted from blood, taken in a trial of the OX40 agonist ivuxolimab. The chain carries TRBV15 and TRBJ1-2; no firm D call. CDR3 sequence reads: CATSRDRADYYGYTF. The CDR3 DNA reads TGTGCCACCAGCAGAGATCGGGCAGACTACTATGGCTACACCTTC. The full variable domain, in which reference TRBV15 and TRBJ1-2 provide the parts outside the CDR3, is DAMVIQNPRYQVTQFGKPVTLSCSQTLNHNVMYWYQQKSSQAPKLLFHYYDKDFNNEADTPDNFQSRRPNTSFCFLDIRSPGLGDTAMYLCATSRDRADYYGYTFGSGTRLTVV.